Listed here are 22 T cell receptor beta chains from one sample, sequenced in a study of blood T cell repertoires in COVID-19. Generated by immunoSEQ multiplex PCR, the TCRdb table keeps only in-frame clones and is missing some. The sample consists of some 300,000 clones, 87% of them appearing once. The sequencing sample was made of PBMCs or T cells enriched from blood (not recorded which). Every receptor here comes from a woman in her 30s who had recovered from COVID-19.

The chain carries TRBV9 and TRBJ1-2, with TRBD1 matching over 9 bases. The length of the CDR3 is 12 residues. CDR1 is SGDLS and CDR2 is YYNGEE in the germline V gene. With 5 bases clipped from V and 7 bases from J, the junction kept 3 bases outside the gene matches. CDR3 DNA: TGTGCCAGCAGACAGGGGGCTGGTGGCTACACCTTC. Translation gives CASRQGAGGYTF.

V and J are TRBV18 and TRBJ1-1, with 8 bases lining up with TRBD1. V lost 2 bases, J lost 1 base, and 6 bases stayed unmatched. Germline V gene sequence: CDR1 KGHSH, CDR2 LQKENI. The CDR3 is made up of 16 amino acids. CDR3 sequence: CASSPTTGTGNTEAFF. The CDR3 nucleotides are TGTGCCAGCTCACCAACGACCGGGACAGGGAACACTGAAGCTTTCTTT.

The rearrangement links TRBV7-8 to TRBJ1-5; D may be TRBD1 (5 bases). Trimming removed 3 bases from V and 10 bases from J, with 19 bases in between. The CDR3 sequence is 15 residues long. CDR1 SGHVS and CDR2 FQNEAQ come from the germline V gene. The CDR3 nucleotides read TGTGCCAGCAGCTTCTCTCGTATTACAGGTGAACCCCAGCATTTT. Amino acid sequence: CASSFSRITGEPQHF.

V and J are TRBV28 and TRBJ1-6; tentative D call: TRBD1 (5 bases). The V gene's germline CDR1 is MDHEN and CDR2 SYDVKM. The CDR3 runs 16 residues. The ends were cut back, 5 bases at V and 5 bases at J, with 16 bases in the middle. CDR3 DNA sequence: TGTGCCAGCAGTCCGGACATAGGCCTCCATAATTCACCCCTCCACTTT. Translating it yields CASSPDIGLHNSPLHF.

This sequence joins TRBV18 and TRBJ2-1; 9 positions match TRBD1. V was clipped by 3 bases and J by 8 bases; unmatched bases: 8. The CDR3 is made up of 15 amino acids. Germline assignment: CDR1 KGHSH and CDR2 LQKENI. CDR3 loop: CASSPQQGAVYEQFF. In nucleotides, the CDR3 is TGTGCCAGCTCACCTCAACAGGGGGCCGTTTATGAGCAGTTCTTC.

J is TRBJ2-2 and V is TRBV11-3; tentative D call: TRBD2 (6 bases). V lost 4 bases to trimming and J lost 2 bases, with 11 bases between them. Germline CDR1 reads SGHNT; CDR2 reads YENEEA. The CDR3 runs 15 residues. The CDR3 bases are TGTGCCAGCAGCTGGGGGGTTCCCAACACCGGGGAGCTGTTTTTT. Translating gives CASSWGVPNTGELFF.

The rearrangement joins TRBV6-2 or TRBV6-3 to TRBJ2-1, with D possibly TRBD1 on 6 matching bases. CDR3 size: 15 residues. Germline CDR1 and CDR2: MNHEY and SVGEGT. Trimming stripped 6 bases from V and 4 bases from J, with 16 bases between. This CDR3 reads CASSRPPQGYNEQFF. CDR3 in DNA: TGTGCCAGCAGCCGACCCCCACAGGGATACAATGAGCAGTTCTTC.

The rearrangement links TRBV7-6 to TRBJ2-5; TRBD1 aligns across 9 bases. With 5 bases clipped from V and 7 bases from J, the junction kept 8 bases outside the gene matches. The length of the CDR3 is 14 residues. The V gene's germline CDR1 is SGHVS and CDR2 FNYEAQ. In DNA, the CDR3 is TGTGCCAGCAGCGGAGGGACAGGGTTTGGGACCCAGTACTTC. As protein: CASSGGTGFGTQYF.

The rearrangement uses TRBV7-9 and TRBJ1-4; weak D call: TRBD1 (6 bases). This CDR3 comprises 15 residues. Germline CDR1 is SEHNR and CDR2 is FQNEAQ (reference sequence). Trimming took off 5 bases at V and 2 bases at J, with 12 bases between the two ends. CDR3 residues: CASSPWGRTNEKLFF. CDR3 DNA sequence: TGTGCCAGCAGCCCATGGGGGCGGACTAATGAAAAACTGTTTTTT. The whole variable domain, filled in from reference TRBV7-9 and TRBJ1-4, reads DTGVSQNPRHKITKRGQNVTFRCDPISEHNRLYWYRQTLGQGPEFLTYFQNEAQLEKSRLLSDRFSAERPKGSFSTLEIQRTEQGDSAMYLCASSPWGRTNEKLFFGSGTQLSVL.

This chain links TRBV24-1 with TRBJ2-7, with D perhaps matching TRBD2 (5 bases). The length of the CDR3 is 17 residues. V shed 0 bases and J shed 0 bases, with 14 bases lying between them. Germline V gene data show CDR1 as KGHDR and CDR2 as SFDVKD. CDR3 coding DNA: TGTGCCACCAGTGATTTGTACAAGGAGCGGAGCTCCTACGAGCAGTACTTC. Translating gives CATSDLYKERSSYEQYF.

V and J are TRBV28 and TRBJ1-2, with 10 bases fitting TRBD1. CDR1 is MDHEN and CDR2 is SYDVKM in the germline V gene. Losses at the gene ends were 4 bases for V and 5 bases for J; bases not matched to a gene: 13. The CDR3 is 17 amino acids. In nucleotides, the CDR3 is TGTGCCAGCAGTTCCCAACACCGACAGGGGGCACAATATGGCTACACCTTC. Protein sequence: CASSSQHRQGAQYGYTF.

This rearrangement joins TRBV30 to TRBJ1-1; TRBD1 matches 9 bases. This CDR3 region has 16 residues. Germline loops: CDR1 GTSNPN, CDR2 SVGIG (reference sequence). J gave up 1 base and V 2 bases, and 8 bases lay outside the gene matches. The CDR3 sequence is CAWSPSGTGTNTEAFF. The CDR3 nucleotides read TGTGCCTGGAGTCCCTCCGGGACAGGGACGAACACTGAAGCTTTCTTT.

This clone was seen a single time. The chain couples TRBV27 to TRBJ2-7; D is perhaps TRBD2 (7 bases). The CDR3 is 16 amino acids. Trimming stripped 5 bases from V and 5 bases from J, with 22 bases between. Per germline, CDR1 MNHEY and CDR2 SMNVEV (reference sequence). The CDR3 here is CASSPSLWGGFHEQYF. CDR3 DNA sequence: TGTGCCAGCAGTCCCTCATTATGGGGGGGCTTCCACGAGCAGTACTTC.

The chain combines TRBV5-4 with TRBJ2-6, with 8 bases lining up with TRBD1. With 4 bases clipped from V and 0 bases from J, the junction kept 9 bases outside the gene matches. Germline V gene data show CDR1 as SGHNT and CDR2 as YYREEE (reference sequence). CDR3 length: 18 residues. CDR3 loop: CASSNGQGWGSGANVLTF. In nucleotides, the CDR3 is TGTGCCAGCAGCAACGGACAGGGTTGGGGCTCTGGGGCCAACGTCCTGACTTTC.

CDR3 sequence (DNA): TGTGCCATCGGTCGGACAGGGGACAATGAGCAGTTCTTC. It codes for CAIGRTGDNEQFF. The rearrangement joins TRBV10-3 to TRBJ2-1, with 9 bases identical to TRBD1. The germline V gene encodes CDR1 ENHRY and CDR2 SYGVKD. V dropped 8 bases and J dropped 5; count of bases not matched to a gene: 4. The CDR3 has 13 amino acids.

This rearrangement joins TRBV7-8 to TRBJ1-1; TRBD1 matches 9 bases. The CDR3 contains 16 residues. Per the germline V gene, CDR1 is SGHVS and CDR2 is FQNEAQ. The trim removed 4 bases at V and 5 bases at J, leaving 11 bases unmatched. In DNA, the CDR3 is TGTGCCAGCAGCTCGCACCCCGGGACAGGGAAGACTGAAGCTTTCTTT. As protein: CASSSHPGTGKTEAFF.

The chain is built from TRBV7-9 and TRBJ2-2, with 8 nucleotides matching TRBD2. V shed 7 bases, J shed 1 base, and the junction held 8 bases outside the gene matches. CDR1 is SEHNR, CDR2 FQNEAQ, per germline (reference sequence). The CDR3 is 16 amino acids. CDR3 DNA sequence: TGTGCCAGCACTCCCGGGACTAGGGGGAACACCGGGGAGCTGTTTTTT. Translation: CASTPGTRGNTGELFF.

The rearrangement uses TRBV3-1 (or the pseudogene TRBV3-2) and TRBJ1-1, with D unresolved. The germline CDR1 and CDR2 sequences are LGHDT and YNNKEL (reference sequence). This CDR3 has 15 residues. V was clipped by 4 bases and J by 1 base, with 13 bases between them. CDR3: CASSPSPPGNTEAFF. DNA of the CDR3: TGTGCCAGCAGCCCCTCCCCCCCAGGGAACACTGAAGCTTTCTTT.

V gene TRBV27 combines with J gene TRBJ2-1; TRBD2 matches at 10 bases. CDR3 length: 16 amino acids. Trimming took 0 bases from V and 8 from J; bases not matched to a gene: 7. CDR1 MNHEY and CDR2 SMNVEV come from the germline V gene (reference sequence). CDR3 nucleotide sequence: TGTGCCAGCAGTTTATCGCCTACTAGCGGGGATTATGAGCAGTTCTTC. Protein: CASSLSPTSGDYEQFF.

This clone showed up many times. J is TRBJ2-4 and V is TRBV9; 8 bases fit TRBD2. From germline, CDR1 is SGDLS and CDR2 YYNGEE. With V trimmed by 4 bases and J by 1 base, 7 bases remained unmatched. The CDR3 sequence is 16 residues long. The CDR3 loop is CASSPNSGEAKNIQYF. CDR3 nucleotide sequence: TGTGCCAGCAGCCCGAATAGCGGGGAGGCCAAAAACATTCAGTACTTC.

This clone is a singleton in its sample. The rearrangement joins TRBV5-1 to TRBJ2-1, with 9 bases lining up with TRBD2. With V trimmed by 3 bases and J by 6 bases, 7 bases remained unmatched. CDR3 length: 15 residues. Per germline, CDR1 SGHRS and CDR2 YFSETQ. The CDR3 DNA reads TGCGCCAGCAGCTCTACCGGGACTAGCAGCAATGAGCAGTTCTTC. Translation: CASSSTGTSSNEQFF. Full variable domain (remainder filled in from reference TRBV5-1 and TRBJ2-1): KAGVTQTPRYLIKTRGQQVTLSCSPISGHRSVSWYQQTPGQGLQFLFEYFSETQRNKGNFPGRFSGRQFSNSRSEMNVSTLELGDSALYLCASSSTGTSSNEQFFGPGTRLTVL.

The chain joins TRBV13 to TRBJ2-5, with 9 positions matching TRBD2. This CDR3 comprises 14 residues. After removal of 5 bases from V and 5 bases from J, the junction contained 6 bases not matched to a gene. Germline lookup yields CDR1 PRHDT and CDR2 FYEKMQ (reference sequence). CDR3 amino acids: CASSANSGGETQYF. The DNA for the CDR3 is TGTGCCAGCAGCGCCAATAGCGGGGGCGAGACCCAGTACTTC.